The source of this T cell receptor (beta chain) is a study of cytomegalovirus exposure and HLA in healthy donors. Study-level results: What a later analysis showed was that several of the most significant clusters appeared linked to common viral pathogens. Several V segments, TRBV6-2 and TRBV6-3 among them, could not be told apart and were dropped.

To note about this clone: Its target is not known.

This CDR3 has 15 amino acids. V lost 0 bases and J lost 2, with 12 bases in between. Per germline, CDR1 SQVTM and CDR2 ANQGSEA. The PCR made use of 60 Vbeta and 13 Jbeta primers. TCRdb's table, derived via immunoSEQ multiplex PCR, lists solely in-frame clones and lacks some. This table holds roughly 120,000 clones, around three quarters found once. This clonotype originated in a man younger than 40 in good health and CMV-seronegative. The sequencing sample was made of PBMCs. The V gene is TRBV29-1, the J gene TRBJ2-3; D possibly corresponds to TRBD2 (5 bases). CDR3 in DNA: TGCAGCGTTGAAGAAAGAGGGAGACCCACAGATACGCAGTATTTT. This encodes CSVEERGRPTDTQYF.